Sequencing of this T cell receptor beta chain was carried out in a study of blood T cells in healthy people across ages. The authors ran a second PCR of about 7 to 12 cycles using a sample-barcoded 5' primer and a J-beta primer mix. Each cDNA molecule carried a tag from a template-switch adaptor that contained 12 random nucleotides. TCRdb recomputed calls from the 5' RACE reads with MiXCR, one row per CDR3 protein. The data contain roughly 700,000 distinct CDR3 sequences, around 49% of them singletons. The V segment lost 1 base and the J segment 4 bases; nucleotides outside the gene matches: 16. Germline lookup yields CDR1 SGHAT and CDR2 FQNNGV. This CDR3 is built from 19 residues.

The V gene is TRBV11-2, the J gene TRBJ2-1; 7 bases match TRBD2. The sequenced material came from blood. This sequence was found in a woman aged 55-69 years in good health. The CDR3 loop reads CASSLGWSGEGPPYNEQFF. The CDR3 nucleotides read TGTGCCAGCAGCTTAGGGTGGTCGGGGGAGGGCCCCCCTTACAATGAGCAGTTCTTC.